One and the same sample provided the 4 T cell receptor beta chains below, sequenced in a study of blood T cell repertoires in COVID-19. The protocol was immunoSEQ multiplex PCR, while the TCRdb copy is restricted to in-frame clones and leaves out a portion. The data show approximately 220,000 clones, 83% seen once. The sequencing sample was made of PBMCs or T cells enriched from blood (not recorded which). Receptors originate from a woman aged 40 to 50 who had been exposed to COVID-19.

The chain couples TRBV28 to TRBJ1-4; D might be TRBD1 (6 bases). V was cut by 5 bases and J by 3 bases, with 16 bases left in between. Germline CDR1 reads MDHEN; CDR2 reads SYDVKM. There are 16 residues in the CDR3. Here the CDR3 reads CASSTEGGVANEKLFF. The CDR3 DNA reads TGTGCCAGCAGTACCGAAGGGGGAGTGGCTAATGAAAAACTGTTTTTT. The whole variable domain, remainder taken from reference TRBV28 and TRBJ1-4, is DVKVTQSSRYLVKRTGEKVFLECVQDMDHENMFWYRQDPGLGLRLIYFSYDVKMKEKGDIPEGYSVSREKKERFSLILESASTNQTSMYLCASSTEGGVANEKLFFGSGTQLSVL.

The chain couples TRBV7-9 to TRBJ1-3; D unclear. Trimming stripped 3 bases from V and 4 bases from J, with 4 bases between. The CDR3 runs 12 residues. From germline, CDR1 is SEHNR and CDR2 FQNEAQ (reference sequence). Here the CDR3 DNA reads TGTGCCAGCAGCTTCCTAGGAAACACCATATATTTT. This encodes CASSFLGNTIYF.

The rearrangement uses TRBV2 and TRBJ2-7; possibly TRBD2 for D (8 bases). V dropped 1 base and J dropped 6 bases, with 19 bases sitting between them. This CDR3 region has 16 residues. Germline CDR1 is SNHLY and CDR2 is FYNNEI. The CDR3 sequence: CASSEGKGTRGLEQYF. CDR3 nucleotides: TGTGCCAGCAGTGAAGGAAAGGGGACTAGGGGGCTCGAGCAGTACTTC.

This chain links TRBV12-3 or TRBV12-4 with TRBJ1-1, with D tentatively TRBD1 (6 bases). V lost 5 bases and J lost 6, with 13 bases in between. This CDR3 has 13 residues. Here the CDR3 reads CASSPHEGAEAFF. The CDR3 region has the DNA TGTGCCAGCAGTCCTCACGAGGGGGCTGAAGCTTTCTTT.